Listed here are 26 T cell receptor beta chains from one sample, sequenced in a study of blood T cell repertoires in COVID-19. Measured with immunoSEQ multiplex PCR; TCRdb has only the in-frame clones, and not every one. The sample consists of roughly 34,000 clones, 75% to 85% of them appearing once. The source material was peripheral blood. These receptors were taken from an older woman with acute or convalescent COVID-19.

This clone was counted between two and nine times. The chain links TRBV6-5 to TRBJ1-1, with D maybe TRBD1 (5 bases). Germline loops: CDR1 MNHEY, CDR2 SVGAGI. CDR3 size: 14 residues. Between the trimmed V and J ends, which lost 5 bases and 2 bases, there was a span of 12 bases. The CDR3, as DNA: TGTGCCAGCAGTACAGACAGCGAAAACACTGAAGCTTTCTTT. It encodes CASSTDSENTEAFF.

The chain carries TRBV6-1 and TRBJ1-1, with D perhaps matching TRBD1 (6 bases). The germline CDR1 and CDR2 sequences are MNHNS and SASEGT. The CDR3 totals 15 residues. The V and J ends lost 2 bases and 1 base respectively, with 11 bases between them. The CDR3 bases are TGTGCCAGCAGTGAAAGGACAGTTTCGAACACTGAAGCTTTCTTT. This sequence encodes CASSERTVSNTEAFF.

This clone appeared a few times. The gene calls are TRBV10-2 and TRBJ2-1; a weak D match, TRBD2 (6 bases). There are 15 residues in the CDR3. V lost 4 bases, J lost 4 bases, and 14 bases lay in between. Germline V gene lookup returns CDR1 WSHSY and CDR2 SAAADI. The CDR3 nucleotides read TGCGCCAGCAGTGGAGGCGGGACCCTTTACAATGAGCAGTTCTTC. Translated: CASSGGGTLYNEQFF.

This chain joins TRBV2 and TRBJ1-1; D gene ambiguous. The CDR3 consists of 13 residues. CDR1 is SNHLY, CDR2 FYNNEI, per germline. V gave up 4 bases and J gave up 1 base, with 7 bases separating them. CDR3 sequence reads: CASSVRWNTEAFF. The DNA of the CDR3 is TGTGCCAGCAGTGTGCGATGGAACACTGAAGCTTTCTTT. The full variable domain, with the rest looked up from reference TRBV2 and TRBJ1-1, is EPEVTQTPSHQVTQMGQEVILRCVPISNHLYFYWYRQILGQKVEFLVSFYNNEISEKSEIFDDQFSVERPDGSNFTLKIRSTKLEDSAMYFCASSVRWNTEAFFGQGTRLTVV.

The table lists this clone with a count of one. Here the CDR3 DNA reads TGTGCCAGCAGCCTAAGGGAAGGGAGGGAGCAGTACTTC. This sequence encodes CASSLREGREQYF. The chain combines TRBV12-3 or TRBV12-4 with TRBJ2-7, with D possibly matching TRBD2 (6 bases). V shed 6 bases and J shed 7 bases, with 16 bases lying between them. The CDR3 runs to 13 residues.

In its sample, this clone was seen once. V is TRBV6-5 and J is TRBJ1-3, with D possibly being TRBD1 (5 bases). The CDR3 is 12 amino acids. Per the germline V gene, CDR1 is MNHEY and CDR2 is SVGAGI. V lost 6 bases and J lost 2, with 5 bases in between. CDR3 nucleotides: TGTGCCAGCAGCAGGGCTGGAAACACCATATATTTT. Amino acids: CASSRAGNTIYF.

V and J are TRBV10-2 and TRBJ1-1; D unclear. Trimming took 0 bases from V and 0 from J, leaving 8 bases between them. In germline, CDR1 is WSHSY, CDR2 SAAADI. The CDR3 contains 15 residues. The CDR3 DNA is TGCGCCAGCAGTGAGTCGGCCGGGGTGAACACTGAAGCTTTCTTT. This gives the protein CASSESAGVNTEAFF.

The chain carries TRBV29-1 and TRBJ2-1; 10 nucleotides line up with TRBD2. With V trimmed by 0 bases and J by 8 bases, 19 bases remained unmatched. Germline CDR1 is SQVTM and CDR2 is ANQGSEA. CDR3 length equals 19 residues. The chain's CDR3 is CSVEDPKGASGSFGDEQFF. DNA of the CDR3: TGCAGCGTTGAAGACCCCAAGGGCGCTAGCGGGAGCTTTGGGGATGAGCAGTTCTTC.

This clone was detected only a few times. The chain joins TRBV6-1 to TRBJ1-6, with D perhaps matching TRBD1 (5 bases). Deletions cut 2 bases from V and 9 bases from J, with 11 bases between. Per germline, CDR1 MNHNS and CDR2 SASEGT. This CDR3 region has 14 residues. For the CDR3, the DNA is TGTGCCAGCAGTGAACCAGGGTTTGGTTCACCCCTCCACTTT. Translated, it gives CASSEPGFGSPLHF.

The V call is TRBV5-1, the J call TRBJ1-1; D may be TRBD1 (5 bases). Trimming cost V 1 base and J 4 bases, with 14 bases left between them. Germline lookup yields CDR1 SGHRS and CDR2 YFSETQ. The CDR3 runs 15 residues. This CDR3 is CASSLWVREGTEAFF. The CDR3 region has the DNA TGCGCCAGCAGCTTGTGGGTCAGGGAGGGCACTGAAGCTTTCTTT.

The chain has TRBV2 and TRBJ1-2, with D possibly matching TRBD1 (5 bases). Trimming pared 9 bases from V and 8 bases from J, leaving 19 bases between. Germline CDR1 reads SNHLY; CDR2 reads FYNNEI. CDR3 length: 13 amino acids. The CDR3 reads CASRSETVGGYTF. The CDR3 DNA sequence: TGTGCCAGTCGTTCCGAGACAGTCGGAGGCTACACCTTC.

The chain carries TRBV10-2 and TRBJ2-1; 9 positions agree with TRBD2. The CDR3 totals 13 residues. The J segment lost 6 bases and the V segment lost 6 bases, leaving 3 bases of the junction unmatched. Germline lookup yields CDR1 WSHSY and CDR2 SAAADI. The chain's CDR3 is CASSLAGPNEQFF. The CDR3 DNA is TGCGCCAGCAGCCTAGCGGGACCCAATGAGCAGTTCTTC.

V gene TRBV14 combines with J gene TRBJ1-2; D is ambiguous. Germline V gene lookup returns CDR1 SGHDN and CDR2 FVKESK. V shed 0 bases and J shed 4 bases, with 6 bases lying between them. The CDR3 is 13 residues long. CDR3 DNA: TGTGCCAGCAGCCAAGAAGTCAGCTATGGCTACACCTTC. It specifies CASSQEVSYGYTF.

This clone appeared once. This chain connects TRBV3-1 (or the pseudogene TRBV3-2) to TRBJ2-1, with 8 bases lining up with TRBD1. After removal of 7 bases from V and 0 bases from J, the junction contained 5 bases not matched to a gene. The V gene's germline CDR1 is LGHDT and CDR2 YNNKEL (reference sequence). This CDR3 is 15 amino acids long. CDR3 in amino acids: CASTKTGGSYNEQFF. The CDR3 nucleotides read TGTGCCAGCACCAAAACAGGGGGCTCCTACAATGAGCAGTTCTTC.

This chain links TRBV18 with TRBJ1-1; possibly TRBD1 for D (5 bases). The CDR3 has 15 amino acids. The V gene's germline CDR1 is KGHSH and CDR2 LQKENI. V dropped 3 bases and J dropped 1 base, with 12 bases sitting between them. For the CDR3, the DNA is TGTGCCAGCTCACCCCGGTCGGGGGAGAACACTGAAGCTTTCTTT. Translating it yields CASSPRSGENTEAFF.

This rearrangement joins TRBV5-6 to TRBJ1-2, with no clear D. Trimming removed 6 bases at V and 0 bases at J, with 15 bases between. CDR1 is SGHDT, CDR2 YYEEEE, per germline. The CDR3 loop spans 15 amino acids. CDR3 DNA sequence: TGTGCCAGCACCCCTCGGGTGCTTGCTAACTATGGCTACACCTTC. Encoded protein: CASTPRVLANYGYTF.

This chain uses TRBV19 with TRBJ2-7; D uncertain. In germline, CDR1 is LNHDA, CDR2 SQIVND (reference sequence). The CDR3 totals 14 residues. Trimming took off 4 bases at V and 0 bases at J, with 10 bases between the two ends. The CDR3 spells CASSTTLNSYEQYF. Written as DNA, the CDR3 is TGTGCCAGTAGTACAACACTAAACTCCTACGAGCAGTACTTC.

The chain joins TRBV5-1 to TRBJ2-3, with 7 positions matching TRBD2. The germline V gene has CDR1 SGHRS and CDR2 YFSETQ. The V and J ends lost 0 bases and 4 bases, in that order; junction bases with no gene match: 2. The CDR3 consists of 14 residues. CDR3 residues: CASSLVAGADTQYF. The CDR3 nucleotides are TGCGCCAGCAGCTTGGTGGCGGGGGCAGATACGCAGTATTTT.

The genes are TRBV27 and TRBJ2-1; unclear D gene. Trimming left V 8 bases short and J 4 bases short, with 9 bases between. Germline V gene lookup returns CDR1 MNHEY and CDR2 SMNVEV (reference sequence). The length of the CDR3 is 12 residues. DNA for the CDR3: TGTGCCAGCGGAGACGCTTACAATGAGCAGTTCTTC. Amino acid sequence: CASGDAYNEQFF.

V is TRBV24-1 and J is TRBJ2-7; D may be TRBD2 (6 bases). CDR3 length: 12 residues. The V and J ends lost 2 bases and 7 bases respectively, with 8 bases between them. Germline lookup yields CDR1 KGHDR and CDR2 SFDVKD. Written as DNA, the CDR3 is TGTGCCACCAGTGATTGGGGGGAAGAGCAGTACTTC. Protein sequence: CATSDWGEEQYF.

J is TRBJ2-7 and V is TRBV11-2, with 8 bases lining up with TRBD1. The CDR3 totals 14 residues. V trimming: 3 bases; J trimming: 3 bases; junction bases outside the gene matches: 4. CDR1 SGHAT and CDR2 FQNNGV come from the germline V gene. CDR3 region: CASSFRDRSYEQYF. In nucleotides, the CDR3 is TGTGCCAGCAGCTTTCGGGACAGGAGCTACGAGCAGTACTTC.

This chain links TRBV19 with TRBJ2-4, with D maybe TRBD1 (6 bases). The CDR3 runs to 14 residues. Germline V gene sequence: CDR1 LNHDA, CDR2 SQIVND (reference sequence). V gave up 7 bases and J gave up 4 bases, with 14 bases separating them. The CDR3 DNA sequence: TGTGCCAGTACCCCGGGACATGAAAAAAACATTCAGTACTTC. It encodes CASTPGHEKNIQYF.

J is TRBJ1-6 and V is TRBV4-1; D perhaps matches TRBD1 (5 bases). This CDR3 is 17 amino acids long. Per germline, CDR1 MGHRA and CDR2 YSYEKL. The V end was cut by 1 base, the J end by 8 bases, with 18 bases between. The chain's CDR3 is CASSQAEQGAYDSPLHF. CDR3 DNA sequence: TGCGCCAGCAGCCAAGCGGAGCAGGGCGCTTATGATTCACCCCTCCACTTT.

The CDR3 DNA reads as TGTGCCAGCAACCAAGGGCTAGCGGGGGAGACCCAGTACTTC. It encodes CASNQGLAGETQYF. The chain recombines TRBV6-6 with TRBJ2-5, with 9 nucleotides matching TRBD2. The CDR3 totals 14 residues. V gave up 7 bases and J gave up 5 bases; unmatched junction bases: 8. Per the germline V gene, CDR1 is MNHNY and CDR2 is SVGAGI (reference sequence).

The rearrangement uses TRBV5-1 and TRBJ1-5; TRBD1 agrees at 10 bases. CDR3 length: 15 amino acids. Trimming took 0 bases from V and 7 from J; bases not matched to a gene: 4. Germline V lookup: CDR1 SGHRS, CDR2 YFSETQ. The CDR3 DNA sequence: TGCGCCAGCAGCTTGGCCGGACAGGGGGACCAGCCCCAGCATTTT. Its protein is CASSLAGQGDQPQHF.

This rearrangement joins TRBV27 to TRBJ2-2; 12 bases line up with TRBD2. CDR3 size: 13 residues. Germline loops: CDR1 MNHEY, CDR2 SMNVEV (reference sequence). The J segment lost 8 bases and the V segment lost 8 bases, leaving 3 bases of the junction unmatched. This chain's CDR3 is CASQTSGRGELFF. As DNA, the CDR3 is TGTGCCAGCCAGACTAGCGGGAGAGGGGAGCTGTTTTTT.